The clone carrying this TCR beta chain has only a few counts. The data were taken from a study of regulatory T cells in long-lasting Graves disease. The authors built TCR beta libraries using iRepertoire HTBI primers and Arm-PCR of CDR3 regions. TCRdb reanalysed the multiplex PCR reads using MiXCR and keeps one entry per CDR3 protein. The profile shows some 470,000 distinct CDR3 sequences, roughly 21% of them singletons. Time point: persistent/refractory GD, antithyroid drugs over 5 years with positive TRAb. RNA from PBMCs was the source of the TCR library. Source: peripheral blood mononuclear cells (PBMCs), taken when the disease was refractory, from a patient treated with antithyroid drugs. The receptor comes from a female donor with Graves disease.

The CDR3, as DNA: TGTGCCACCAGCAGAGGGGGGCGGTTACGCCAGGAGGGCTACGAGCAGTACTTC. This sequence encodes CATSRGGRLRQEGYEQYF. The chain joins TRBV15 to TRBJ2-7; D assignment may be TRBD1 or TRBD2 (6 bases each). Trimming pared 1 base from V and 3 bases from J, leaving 22 bases between. CDR1 is LNHNV, CDR2 YYDKDF, per germline (reference sequence). This CDR3 is built from 18 residues.